The next 26 T cell receptor beta chains were all read from a single sample in a study of T cell responses to AZD1222 COVID-19 vaccine. Method: immunoSEQ multiplex PCR; TCRdb's copy keeps in-frame clones and lacks some. In the table there are some 120,000 clones, 65% to 85% of which are singletons. The material sequenced was peripheral blood, taken on day 0 of AZD1222 vaccination. The source is an adult in good health.

The V and J genes are TRBV7-6 and TRBJ2-5; a weak D match, TRBD1 (7 bases). V was pared by 3 bases and J by 5 bases, with 19 bases between. Germline V gene sequence: CDR1 SGHVS, CDR2 FNYEAQ. The CDR3 covers 16 residues. The chain's CDR3 is CASSFMAQGGRETQYF. The DNA for the CDR3 is TGTGCCAGCAGCTTCATGGCCCAGGGGGGACGGGAGACCCAGTACTTC.

The chain is built from TRBV6-2 or TRBV6-3 and TRBJ2-3; D unresolved. This CDR3 spans 12 amino acids. V dropped 6 bases and J dropped 2 bases, with 6 bases sitting between them. Germline CDR1 reads MNHEY; CDR2 reads SVGEGT. The CDR3 here is CASSPTTDTQYF. The CDR3 DNA sequence: TGTGCCAGCAGCCCTACCACAGATACGCAGTATTTT.

The chain carries TRBV28 and TRBJ1-2, with 9 nucleotides matching TRBD1. Germline-derived CDR1 and CDR2 are MDHEN and SYDVKM. The CDR3 has 13 residues. Trimming at V came to 6 bases and at J to 5 bases, leaving 4 bases not matched to a gene. The CDR3 DNA follows: TGTGCCAGCAGCCGGACAGGGGCTTATGGCTACACCTTC. Encoded protein: CASSRTGAYGYTF.

This clone has only one observation. The chain joins TRBV2 to TRBJ1-5; D is ambiguous. With 4 bases removed from V and 8 bases from J, the gap between germline ends came to 18 bases. The germline CDR1 and CDR2 sequences are SNHLY and FYNNEI. The CDR3 sequence is 15 residues long. The CDR3 DNA follows: TGTGCCAGCAGTGCTGGGGTCTACCCCGGGAAGCCCCAGCATTTT. It is translated as CASSAGVYPGKPQHF.

In this sample, this clone turned up once. This sequence joins TRBV5-5 and TRBJ2-2; 9 bases align to TRBD2. This CDR3 region has 18 residues. Germline V gene lookup returns CDR1 SGHKS and CDR2 YYEKEE (reference sequence). V trimming: 4 bases; J trimming: 0 bases; junction bases outside the gene matches: 10. The CDR3 bases are TGTGCCAGCAGCCGGAGTAGCGGGAGCCCCGCGAACACCGGGGAGCTGTTTTTT. Its translation: CASSRSSGSPANTGELFF.

This chain joins TRBV2 and TRBJ1-3; D possibly corresponds to TRBD1 (6 bases). V lost 7 bases to trimming and J lost 0 bases, with 16 bases between them. Per germline, CDR1 SNHLY and CDR2 FYNNEI. This CDR3 comprises 16 residues. This CDR3 reads CASTDFTGPSGNTIYF. The CDR3 DNA is TGTGCCAGCACTGACTTCACAGGGCCCTCTGGAAACACCATATATTTT.

This clone was seen once. The CDR3 nucleotides read TGTGCCAGCAGTAACACGCGGGGCAGCTATGGCTACACCTTC. Amino acids: CASSNTRGSYGYTF. V and J are TRBV11-2 and TRBJ1-2; D is possibly TRBD1 (5 bases). This CDR3 contains 14 residues. The V and J ends lost 6 bases and 4 bases respectively, with 15 bases between them. CDR1 is SGHAT, CDR2 FQNNGV, per germline.

This chain uses TRBV7-8 with TRBJ1-2, with a possible D match to TRBD1 (5 bases). With 3 bases removed from V and 0 bases from J, the gap between germline ends came to 14 bases. CDR1 and CDR2 from the germline V gene are SGHVS and FQNEAQ. The CDR3 is 16 amino acids. The CDR3 bases are TGTGCCAGCAGCTTGGGGAGGGGATGGACTAACTATGGCTACACCTTC. This gives the protein CASSLGRGWTNYGYTF.

This clone was picked up one time. Other DNA sequences in the same sample also yield this CDR3. This chain connects TRBV27 to TRBJ1-4; no reliable D call. The CDR3 consists of 14 residues. Between the trimmed V and J ends, which lost 5 bases and 0 bases, there was a span of 7 bases. Germline CDR1 is MNHEY and CDR2 is SMNVEV (reference sequence). In DNA, the CDR3 is TGTGCCAGCAGTGGCGGGGCAACTAATGAAAAACTGTTTTTT. Translated: CASSGGATNEKLFF.

The V and J genes are TRBV18 and TRBJ2-3; the D gene is possibly TRBD1 (6 bases). The length of the CDR3 is 14 residues. V lost 4 bases, J lost 1 base, and 9 bases lay in between. The germline V gene has CDR1 KGHSH and CDR2 LQKENI. Written as DNA, the CDR3 is TGTGCCAGCTCACAGGACAGCGGCACAGATACGCAGTATTTT. Translating gives CASSQDSGTDTQYF.

The V gene is TRBV7-2, the J gene TRBJ2-5; D is uncertain. The germline V gene has CDR1 SGHTA and CDR2 FQGNSA. The CDR3 is 12 residues long. The germline V and J ends were trimmed by 4 bases and 5 bases, with 8 bases remaining between them. For the CDR3, the DNA is TGTGCCAGCAGCTCGAGGCCCGAGACCCAGTACTTC. It translates to CASSSRPETQYF.

The chain uses TRBV2 and TRBJ2-5; 11 bases agree with TRBD2. The CDR3 length is 15 residues. Germline CDR1 and CDR2: SNHLY and FYNNEI. V lost 4 bases, J lost 2 bases, and 3 bases stayed unmatched. This CDR3 is CASSGLAGRQETQYF. Written as DNA, the CDR3 is TGTGCCAGCAGTGGACTAGCGGGGAGACAAGAGACCCAGTACTTC.

The V call is TRBV5-1, the J call TRBJ1-2; 8 nucleotides match TRBD1. Germline V CDR1 and CDR2: SGHRS, YFSETQ. The CDR3 consists of 14 residues. J gave up 4 bases and V 5 bases, and 7 bases lay outside the gene matches. In DNA form, the CDR3 reads TGCGCCAGCAGTCGGGACAGGTCCGCCTATGGCTACACCTTC. Translating gives CASSRDRSAYGYTF.

The V and J genes are TRBV6-5 and TRBJ1-2; D remains ambiguous. There are 11 residues in the CDR3. V gave up 7 bases and J gave up 7 bases, with 10 bases separating them. Germline values: CDR1 MNHEY, CDR2 SVGAGI. The CDR3: CASTQETGYTF. The CDR3 DNA reads as TGTGCCAGCACCCAAGAAACTGGCTACACCTTC.

CDR3 coding DNA: TGTGCCAGCATATCCGGGACAGGGCTTTACAATGAGCAGTTCTTC. It encodes CASISGTGLYNEQFF. The chain joins TRBV28 to TRBJ2-1; 9 bases match TRBD1. J was trimmed by 4 bases and V by 7 bases; bases with no gene match: 8. Per germline, CDR1 MDHEN and CDR2 SYDVKM. The CDR3 extends over 15 amino acids.

The V call is TRBV19, the J call TRBJ2-3, with 12 bases aligning to TRBD2. CDR3 length equals 15 residues. V shed 7 bases and J 6 bases; nucleotides not matched to a gene: 8. Germline V gives CDR1 LNHDA, CDR2 SQIVND (reference sequence). CDR3 sequence (DNA): TGTGCCAGTACCTCCGGGACTAGCGGGTGGGATACGCAGTATTTT. Amino acids: CASTSGTSGWDTQYF. Full variable domain (rest looked up from reference TRBV19 and TRBJ2-3): DGGITQSPKYLFRKEGQNVTLSCEQNLNHDAMYWYRQDPGQGLRLIYYSQIVNDFQKGDIAEGYSVSREKKESFPLTVTSAQKNPTAFYLCASTSGTSGWDTQYFGPGTRLTVL.

This chain connects TRBV20-1 to TRBJ1-5; the D gene is possibly TRBD1 (6 bases). The V gene lost 3 bases and the J gene lost 2 bases, with 14 bases spanning the gap. The length of the CDR3 is 15 residues. The germline V gene encodes CDR1 DFQATT and CDR2 SNEGSKA (reference sequence). CDR3 protein: CSASYVDSRNQPQHF. CDR3 bases: TGCAGTGCTAGTTATGTGGACAGTCGCAATCAGCCCCAGCATTTT.

This chain joins TRBV5-5 and TRBJ2-1; 8 bases are shared with TRBD2. The CDR3 length is 16 residues. From germline, CDR1 is SGHKS and CDR2 YYEKEE (reference sequence). The trim removed 3 bases at V and 2 bases at J, leaving 7 bases unmatched. The CDR3 nucleotides read TGTGCCAGCAGCTCCATTAGCGGGATGCCCTACAATGAGCAGTTCTTC. Amino acid sequence: CASSSISGMPYNEQFF.

The chain carries TRBV3-1 (or the pseudogene TRBV3-2) and TRBJ2-1, with 10 bases aligning to TRBD2. Germline CDR1 and CDR2: LGHDT and YNNKEL (reference sequence). Trimming removed 4 bases from V and 6 bases from J; junction bases left unmatched: 6. The CDR3 loop spans 15 amino acids. The CDR3 is CASSPTAGGGNEQFF. CDR3 sequence (DNA): TGTGCCAGCAGCCCCACAGCGGGAGGGGGCAATGAGCAGTTCTTC.

The V gene is TRBV6-5, the J gene TRBJ1-2; D ambiguous. Trimming shortened V by 0 bases and J by 0 bases, and 11 bases separated the two germline ends. The CDR3 is 16 amino acids. Germline CDR1 MNHEY, CDR2 SVGAGI. CDR3 loop: CASSYSWTGPNYGYTF. The CDR3 DNA is TGTGCCAGCAGTTACTCCTGGACGGGCCCTAACTATGGCTACACCTTC.

The chain has TRBV7-2 and TRBJ1-1, with 7 bases fitting TRBD1. This CDR3 comprises 14 residues. V was pared by 1 base and J by 5 bases, with 4 bases of the junction left unmatched. Germline V gene sequence: CDR1 SGHTA, CDR2 FQGNSA. The CDR3 coding sequence is TGTGCCAGCAGCTTAGACAGGGGAAGGACTGAAGCTTTCTTT. This encodes CASSLDRGRTEAFF.

The J gene is TRBJ2-5, the V gene TRBV27, with 9 bases that match TRBD1. The V gene end was trimmed by 3 bases and the J gene end by 5 bases; junction bases not matched to a gene: 10. The CDR3 consists of 16 residues. Germline V lookup: CDR1 MNHEY, CDR2 SMNVEV (reference sequence). The CDR3 DNA follows: TGTGCCAGCAGTTTGTCGGGACAGGGTGGATGGGAGACCCAGTACTTC. Translated, it gives CASSLSGQGGWETQYF.

The chain employs TRBV2 and TRBJ1-3; D unresolved. Deletions cut 5 bases from V and 0 bases from J, with 11 bases between. CDR3 length equals 15 residues. Germline lookup yields CDR1 SNHLY and CDR2 FYNNEI. Written as DNA, the CDR3 is TGTGCCAGCAGTCCGACACCTGGCTCTGGAAACACCATATATTTT. The encoded protein is CASSPTPGSGNTIYF. The full variable domain, in which reference TRBV2 and TRBJ1-3 provide the parts outside the CDR3, is EPEVTQTPSHQVTQMGQEVILRCVPISNHLYFYWYRQILGQKVEFLVSFYNNEISEKSEIFDDQFSVERPDGSNFTLKIRSTKLEDSAMYFCASSPTPGSGNTIYFGEGSWLTVV.

In its sample, this clone was seen once. The gene calls are TRBV6-5 and TRBJ1-4, with D possibly matching TRBD1 (5 bases). Germline V lookup: CDR1 MNHEY, CDR2 SVGAGI. Deletions cut 8 bases from V and 3 bases from J, with 16 bases between. This CDR3 contains 15 residues. CDR3 nucleotide sequence: TGTGCCAGCCTACCCAGCAGGGCCGCTAATGAAAAACTGTTTTTT. Amino acid sequence: CASLPSRAANEKLFF.

The chain employs TRBV11-2 and TRBJ2-5; 7 nucleotides line up with TRBD1. With V trimmed by 5 bases and J by 7 bases, 19 bases remained unmatched. Germline V gene sequence: CDR1 SGHAT, CDR2 FQNNGV. The CDR3 contains 17 residues. The CDR3 sequence is CASSPKIEGGAGSTQYF. The CDR3 DNA reads as TGTGCCAGCAGCCCCAAAATAGAAGGGGGCGCAGGCTCGACCCAGTACTTC. Variable domain in full (rest from reference TRBV11-2 and TRBJ2-5): EAGVAQSPRYKIIEKRQSVAFWCNPISGHATLYWYQQILGQGPKLLIQFQNNGVVDDSQLPKDRFSAERLKGVDSTLKIQPAKLEDSAVYLCASSPKIEGGAGSTQYFGPGTRLLVL.

This clone came up once. This sequence joins TRBV28 and TRBJ1-4; the D is unclear. Looked up from germline, CDR1 is MDHEN and CDR2 is SYDVKM. Trimming pared 6 bases from V and 8 bases from J, leaving 16 bases between. This CDR3 has 14 residues. The CDR3 is CASRTPGGTEKLFF. DNA for the CDR3: TGTGCCAGCAGAACGCCGGGAGGCACCGAAAAACTGTTTTTT.